Sequencing of this T cell receptor (beta chain) was carried out in a study of technical replicates of blood from a handful of donors. Assay used: immunoSEQ multiplex PCR; TCRdb lists only in-frame clones, some missing. Of tens of thousands of clones listed, around 94% are singletons. J gave up 5 bases and V 4 bases, and 13 bases lay outside the gene matches. There are 16 residues in the CDR3. The germline CDR1 and CDR2 sequences are SEHNR and FQNEAQ (reference sequence). The chain joins TRBV7-9 to TRBJ1-2, with 7 bases fitting TRBD1. Sequencing was done on a sample of T cells isolated from PBMCs. The sequence derives from a human donor in good health. CDR3 in amino acids: CASSSGVARGLYGYTF. The CDR3 coding sequence is TGTGCCAGCAGCTCAGGCGTGGCGAGGGGGCTATATGGCTACACCTTC.